This passage covers 7 T cell receptor beta chains from one sample sequenced in a study of blood T cell repertoires in COVID-19. The method was immunoSEQ multiplex PCR; TCRdb's version includes in-frame clones alone and lacks a portion of them. The sample records some 400,000 clones, roughly 90% being singletons. Sequencing was performed on peripheral blood. Receptor source: a man between 18 and 35 years old with active or convalescent COVID-19.

The rearrangement uses TRBV7-2 and TRBJ2-2; D perhaps matches TRBD1 (5 bases). The CDR3 has 13 amino acids. The V end was cut by 5 bases, the J end by 6 bases, with 10 bases between. The germline V gene has CDR1 SGHTA and CDR2 FQGNSA. The CDR3 protein is CASSLRDAGELFF. As DNA, the CDR3 is TGTGCCAGCAGCCTCAGGGATGCCGGGGAGCTGTTTTTT.

The chain carries TRBV7-2 and TRBJ2-1; 11 bases are a match to TRBD1. CDR3 length: 15 amino acids. Germline V gene lookup returns CDR1 SGHTA and CDR2 FQGNSA. V lost 5 bases and J lost 3; bases outside the gene matches: 3. CDR3 protein: CASSTGTGGYNEQFF. As DNA, the CDR3 is TGTGCCAGCAGCACTGGGACAGGGGGCTACAATGAGCAGTTCTTC.

Here the CDR3 DNA reads TGTGCCAGCAGCCGAGACAGGGCGAACACTGAAGCTTTCTTT. Translating gives CASSRDRANTEAFF. The V and J genes are TRBV6-2 or TRBV6-3 and TRBJ1-1; 7 bases map to TRBD1. The length of the CDR3 is 14 residues. The V gene end was trimmed by 6 bases and the J gene end by 1 base; junction bases not matched to a gene: 5. In germline, CDR1 is MNHEY, CDR2 SVGEGT.

The genes are TRBV9 and TRBJ2-3; 7 nucleotides agree with TRBD1. The germline V gene encodes CDR1 SGDLS and CDR2 YYNGEE. The V and J ends lost 0 bases and 1 base, in that order; junction bases with no gene match: 5. The CDR3 contains 16 residues. CDR3 nucleotides: TGTGCCAGCAGCGTAGTCCCCGGACAGGGCACAGATACGCAGTATTTT. Amino acid sequence: CASSVVPGQGTDTQYF.

V and J are TRBV3-1 (or the pseudogene TRBV3-2) and TRBJ1-5, with 9 bases lining up with TRBD1. This CDR3 comprises 15 residues. Germline trimming cut 1 base from V and 5 bases from J; bases unmatched to any gene: 3. Looked up from germline, CDR1 is LGHDT and CDR2 is YNNKEL (reference sequence). This chain's CDR3 is CASSQGTGAHQPQHF. The CDR3 nucleotides are TGTGCCAGCAGCCAAGGGACAGGGGCGCATCAGCCCCAGCATTTT.

In DNA form, the CDR3 reads TGTGCCAGTACGACTAGCGGGGGCACAGATACGCAGTATTTT. Encoded protein: CASTTSGGTDTQYF. The chain joins TRBV19 to TRBJ2-3; 11 nucleotides match TRBD2. The CDR3 runs 14 residues. The V gene's germline CDR1 is LNHDA and CDR2 SQIVND (reference sequence). V lost 7 bases and J lost 1; bases outside the gene matches: 1.

The rearrangement links TRBV15 to TRBJ2-5; a possible D gene is TRBD1 (5 bases). The CDR3 totals 18 residues. Germline CDR1 is LNHNV and CDR2 is YYDKDF (reference sequence). Trimming stripped 4 bases from V and 1 base from J, with 22 bases between. The CDR3 reads CATSTRGPRESAQETQYF. The CDR3 DNA follows: TGTGCCACCAGCACTCGAGGCCCCAGGGAATCCGCCCAAGAGACCCAGTACTTC.